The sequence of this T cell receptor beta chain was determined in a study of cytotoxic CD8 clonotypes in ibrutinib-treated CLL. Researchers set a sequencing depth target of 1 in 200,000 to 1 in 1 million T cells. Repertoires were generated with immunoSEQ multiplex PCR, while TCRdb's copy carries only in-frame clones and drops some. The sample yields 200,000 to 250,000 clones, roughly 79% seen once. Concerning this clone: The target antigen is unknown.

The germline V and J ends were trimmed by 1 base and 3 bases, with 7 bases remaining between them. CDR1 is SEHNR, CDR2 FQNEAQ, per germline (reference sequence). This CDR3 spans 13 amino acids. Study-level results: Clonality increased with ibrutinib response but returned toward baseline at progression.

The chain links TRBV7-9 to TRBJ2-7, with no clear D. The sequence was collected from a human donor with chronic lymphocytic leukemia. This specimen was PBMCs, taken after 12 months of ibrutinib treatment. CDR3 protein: CASSLGDFYEQYF. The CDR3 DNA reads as TGTGCCAGCAGCTTAGGCGATTTCTACGAGCAGTACTTC. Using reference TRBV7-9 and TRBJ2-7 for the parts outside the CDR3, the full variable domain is DTGVSQNPRHKITKRGQNVTFRCDPISEHNRLYWYRQTLGQGPEFLTYFQNEAQLEKSRLLSDRFSAERPKGSFSTLEIQRTEQGDSAMYLCASSLGDFYEQYFGPGTRLTVT.